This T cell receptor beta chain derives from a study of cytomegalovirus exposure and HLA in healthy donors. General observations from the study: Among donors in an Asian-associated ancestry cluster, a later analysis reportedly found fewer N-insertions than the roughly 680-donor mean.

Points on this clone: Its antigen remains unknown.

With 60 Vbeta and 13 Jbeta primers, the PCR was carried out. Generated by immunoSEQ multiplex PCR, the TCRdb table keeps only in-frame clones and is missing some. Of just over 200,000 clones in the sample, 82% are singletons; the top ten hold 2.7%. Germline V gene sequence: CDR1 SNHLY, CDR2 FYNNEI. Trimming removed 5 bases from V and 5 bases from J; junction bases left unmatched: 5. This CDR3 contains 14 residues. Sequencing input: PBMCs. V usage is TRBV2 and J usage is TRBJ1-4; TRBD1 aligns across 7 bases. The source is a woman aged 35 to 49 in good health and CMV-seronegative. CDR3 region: CASSLTGTNEKLFF. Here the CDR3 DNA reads TGTGCCAGCAGTTTGACAGGGACGAATGAAAAACTGTTTTTT. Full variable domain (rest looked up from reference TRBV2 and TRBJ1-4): EPEVTQTPSHQVTQMGQEVILRCVPISNHLYFYWYRQILGQKVEFLVSFYNNEISEKSEIFDDQFSVERPDGSNFTLKIRSTKLEDSAMYFCASSLTGTNEKLFFGSGTQLSVL.